The rows below give T cell receptor beta chains drawn from one sample of a study of OX40 agonist ivuxolimab in advanced cancers. Only in-frame clones appear in the TCRdb table, and some are missing; sequencing was by immunoSEQ multiplex PCR. The sample lists fewer than 50,000 clones; around four fifths were seen once. This specimen was CD4+ or CD8+ T cells sorted from blood, taken in a trial of the OX40 agonist ivuxolimab. Source of these receptors: an adult with an advanced solid tumor such as melanoma, head and neck, liver or kidney cancer. CDR3s include the opening cysteine and the closing phenylalanine or tryptophan. D genes are given only for firm matches. Size values are once, few and many counts, or a class for expanded clones, and some rows have none.

TRBJ1-5 TRBV5-1 NA NA CASSLDGGASNQPQHF TGCGCCAGCAGCTTGGATGGGGGCGCGAGCAATCAGCCCCAGCATTTT
TRBJ2-5 TRBV11-2 NA NA CASSLVGGEGRWTQYF TGTGCCAGCAGCTTAGTCGGCGGTGAGGGTCGGTGGACCCAGTACTTC
TRBJ1-4 TRBV27 TRBD1 NA CASSFTGAGEKLFF TGTGCCAGCAGTTTTACAGGGGCAGGGGAAAAACTGTTTTTT
TRBJ2-7 TRBV6-6 TRBD2 NA CASSRLAGGHREQYF TGTGCCAGCAGTAGACTAGCGGGAGGCCACCGGGAGCAGTACTTC
TRBJ2-7 TRBV11-2 NA NA CASSLVPYEQYF TGTGCCAGCAGCTTAGTTCCCTACGAGCAGTACTTC
TRBJ2-2 TRBV29-1 NA NA CSVDSNTGELFF TGCAGCGTTGATTCGAACACCGGGGAGCTGTTTTTT
TRBJ2-3 TRBV5-1 TRBD2 NA CASLAGGTDTQYF TGCGCCAGCCTAGCGGGAGGCACAGATACGCAGTATTTT
TRBJ2-7 TRBV5-5 TRBD2 NA CASSASGGGEQYF TGTGCCAGCAGCGCCTCGGGGGGGGGCGAGCAGTACTTC
TRBJ1-1 TRBV20-1 NA few CSAVTNTEAFF TGCAGTGCTGTGACTAACACTGAAGCTTTCTTT
TRBJ2-5 TRBV19 NA NA CASSGQGAGETQYF TGTGCCAGTAGTGGCCAAGGGGCTGGGGAGACCCAGTACTTC
TRBJ1-1 TRBV6-6 NA NA CASKSPMNTEAFF TGTGCCAGCAAGTCGCCAATGAACACTGAAGCTTTCTTT
TRBJ2-4 TRBV11-3 NA NA CASSLGQGEDIQYF TGTGCCAGCAGCTTAGGGCAGGGCGAAGACATTCAGTACTTC
TRBJ2-5 TRBV4-1 NA NA CASSQLTELQETQYF TGCGCCAGCAGCCAACTGACAGAGCTCCAAGAGACCCAGTACTTC
TRBJ1-1 TRBV7-3 NA NA CASSLQGTNTEAFF TGTGCCAGCAGCTTACAGGGGACGAACACTGAAGCTTTCTTT
TRBJ2-5 TRBV6-6 TRBD1 NA CASRGTVQETQYF TGTGCCAGCAGGGGGACAGTTCAAGAGACCCAGTACTTC
TRBJ2-5 TRBV6-5 NA NA CASSQDRREQYF TGTGCCAGCAGTCAGGACCGACGTGAGCAGTACTTC
TRBJ2-1 TRBV11-2 NA NA CASSLNGLFSYNEQFF TGTGCCAGCAGCTTAAACGGTCTCTTTTCCTACAATGAGCAGTTCTTC
TRBJ2-5 TRBV19 NA NA CASSIQGAGETQYF TGTGCCAGTAGTATACAGGGAGCCGGCGAGACCCAGTACTTC
TRBJ1-5 TRBV7-2 NA NA CASSLSGGRGQPQHF TGTGCCAGCAGCTTATCAGGCGGGCGGGGGCAGCCCCAGCATTTT
TRBJ2-1 TRBV6-6 NA NA CARLPCVLHNEQFF TGTGCCAGATTGCCTTGCGTTTTACACAATGAGCAGTTCTTC
TRBJ2-7 TRBV28 NA NA CASSLRGSLSSYEQYF TGTGCCAGCAGTTTAAGGGGCAGTTTGAGCTCCTACGAGCAGTACTTC
TRBJ2-7 TRBV6-6 NA NA CASSYSTLYEQYF TGTGCCAGCAGTTACTCGACCTTATACGAGCAGTACTTC
TRBJ1-5 TRBV19 NA medium-sized CASSTTYGNQPQHF TGTGCCAGTAGTACAACTTATGGGAATCAGCCCCAGCATTTT
TRBJ1-4 TRBV30 NA NA CAWGRGEKLFF TGTGCCTGGGGACGTGGCGAGAAACTGTTTTTT